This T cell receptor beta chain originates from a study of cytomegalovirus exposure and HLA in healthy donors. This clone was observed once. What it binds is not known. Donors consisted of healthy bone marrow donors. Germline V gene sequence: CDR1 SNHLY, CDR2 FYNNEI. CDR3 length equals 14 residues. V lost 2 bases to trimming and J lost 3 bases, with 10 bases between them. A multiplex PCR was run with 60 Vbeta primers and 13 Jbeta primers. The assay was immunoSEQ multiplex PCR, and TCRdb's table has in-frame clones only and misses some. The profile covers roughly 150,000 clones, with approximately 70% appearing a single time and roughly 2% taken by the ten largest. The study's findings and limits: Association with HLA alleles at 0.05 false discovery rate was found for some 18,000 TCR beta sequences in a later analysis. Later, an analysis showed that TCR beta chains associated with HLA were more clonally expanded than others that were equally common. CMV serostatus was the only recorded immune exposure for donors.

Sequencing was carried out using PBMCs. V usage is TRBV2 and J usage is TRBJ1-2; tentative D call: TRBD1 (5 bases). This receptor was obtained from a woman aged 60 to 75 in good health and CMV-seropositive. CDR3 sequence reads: CASSEQGDDYGYTF. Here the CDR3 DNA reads TGTGCCAGCAGTGAACAGGGTGATGACTATGGCTACACCTTC.